This TCR beta chain appears in the sequencing data of a study of T cells in Graves' hyperthyroidism and ophthalmopathy. Study findings and constraints: A model of 13 V-J pairs discriminated ophthalmopathy from stable hyperthyroidism.

Using RNA transcripts as the source, TCR beta CDR3 regions were amplified. With the HTBI primer set, the TCR CDR3 went through a first round of RT-PCR. A single record per CDR3 protein comes from TCRdb applying MiXCR to the multiplex PCR reads. The sample has some 510,000 distinct CDR3 sequences; roughly 50% are singletons. Notes on this clonotype: Antigen: not known. A much larger clonotype is one base distant, so this may be a read error.

Clinicians diagnosed patients from clinical symptoms, serum thyroxine and TRAb, thyroid ultrasound and orbital computed tomography. The clonotype was recovered from a young woman with Graves' hyperthyroidism. Sequencing was performed on peripheral blood or thyroid tissue (not recorded which).

In DNA, the CDR3 is TGTGCCAGCAACGATCGACAGGGGGCAGGTGGCCACACCTTC. Translated, it gives CASNDRQGAGGHTF. The V gene is TRBV7-2, the J gene TRBJ1-2, with TRBD1 matching 10 bases. Looked up from germline, CDR1 is SGHTA and CDR2 is FQGNSA. CDR3 length: 14 residues.